This TCR beta chain was sequenced for a study of OX40 agonist ivuxolimab in advanced cancers. Study overall: Those enrolled were 80% to 85% male, with a mean age of about 66 years and ages from 23 to 79. Overall study results and limits: Among the lowest peripheral clonal expansion occurred in 0.1-3.0 mg/kg partial responders.

The CDR3 runs 15 residues. Germline V lookup: CDR1 MNHEY, CDR2 SVGAGI. V was pared by 4 bases and J by 5 bases, with 9 bases of the junction left unmatched. Method: immunoSEQ multiplex PCR; TCRdb's copy keeps in-frame clones and lacks some. The data hold 57,000 or so clones, with around 81% observed a single time. Regarding this clone: The target antigen is unknown.

The specimen was CD4+ or CD8+ T cells sorted from blood, collected in a trial of the OX40 agonist ivuxolimab. The sequence was collected from an adult with an advanced solid tumor such as melanoma, head and neck, liver or kidney cancer. The rearrangement uses TRBV6-5 and TRBJ1-2, with 8 positions matching TRBD1. In DNA, the CDR3 is TGTGCCAGCAGTTCCCATGGGACAGGACCTTATGGCTACACCTTC. It is translated as CASSSHGTGPYGYTF.